This T cell receptor beta chain was profiled in a study of T cell clones after liver transplantation. The study, taken as a whole, reports: These preliminary findings come from unstandardized post-transplant sampling times. A significant post-transplant drop in circulating graft-donor-reactive CD4 TCRbeta sequences occurred in most of the 8 subjects.

The CDR3 covers 13 residues. V was trimmed by 4 bases and J by 2 bases, leaving 9 bases between them. The germline gives CDR1 SGHRS, CDR2 YFSETQ. The data were produced by immunoSEQ multiplex PCR, yet TCRdb's version contains in-frame clones alone and is incomplete. The sample has tens of thousands of clones; roughly three quarters are singletons. With regard to this clone: Its cognate antigen is unknown.

The sequence derives from a human patient who received a liver transplant. Part of the T cell pool may stem from the graft donor. The chain recombines TRBV5-1 with TRBJ1-2, with TRBD1 as a possible D gene (6 bases). Material: CD4+ T cells from blood, obtained at the 22-month timepoint. CDR3 amino acids: CASSPGANYGYTF. CDR3 in DNA: TGCGCCAGCAGCCCAGGGGCAAACTATGGCTACACCTTC. Looking up the rest from reference TRBV5-1 and TRBJ1-2 gives the full variable domain: KAGVTQTPRYLIKTRGQQVTLSCSPISGHRSVSWYQQTPGQGLQFLFEYFSETQRNKGNFPGRFSGRQFSNSRSEMNVSTLELGDSALYLCASSPGANYGYTFGSGTRLTVV.